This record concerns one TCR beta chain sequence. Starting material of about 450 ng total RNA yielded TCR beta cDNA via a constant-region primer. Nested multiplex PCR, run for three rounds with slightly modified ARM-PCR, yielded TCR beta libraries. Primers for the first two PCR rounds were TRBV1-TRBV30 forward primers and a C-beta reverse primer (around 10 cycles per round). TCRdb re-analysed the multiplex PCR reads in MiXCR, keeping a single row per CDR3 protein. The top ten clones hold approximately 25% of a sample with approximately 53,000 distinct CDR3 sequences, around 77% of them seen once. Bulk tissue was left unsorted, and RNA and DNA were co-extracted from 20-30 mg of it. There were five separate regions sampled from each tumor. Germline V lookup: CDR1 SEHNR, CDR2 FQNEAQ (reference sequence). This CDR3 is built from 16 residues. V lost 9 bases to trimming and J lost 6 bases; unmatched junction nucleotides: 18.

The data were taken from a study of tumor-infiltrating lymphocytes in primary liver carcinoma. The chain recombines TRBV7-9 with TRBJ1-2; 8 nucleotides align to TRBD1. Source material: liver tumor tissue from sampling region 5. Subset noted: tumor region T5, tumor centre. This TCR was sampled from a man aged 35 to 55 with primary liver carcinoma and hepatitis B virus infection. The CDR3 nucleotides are TGTGCCAGGAGCCATACAGGGGGAAGAGGCAACCATGGCTACACCTTC. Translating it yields CARSHTGGRGNHGYTF.